Listed here are 16 T cell receptor beta chains from one sample, sequenced in a study of T cell repertoires in cytomegalovirus infection. TCRdb ran MiXCR on the reads and lists one entry per CDR3 protein. This table has some 800,000 distinct CDR3 sequences, over 25% appearing once. No antigen has been identified for these receptors. Source: cultured CD8+ T cells from PBMCs, taken from culture after CMV antigen stimulation. These receptors were taken from a human donor in good health (CMV status not recorded). Some clones in this sample may be carry-over from other donors' samples.

The V gene is TRBV5-4, the J gene TRBJ1-1; D unresolved. Germline assignment: CDR1 SGHNT and CDR2 YYREEE (reference sequence). V lost 2 bases and J 0 bases, leaving 11 bases between the germline ends. The CDR3 totals 15 residues. This CDR3 reads CASSFKRELNTEAFF. The CDR3 bases are TGTGCCAGCAGCTTCAAGCGGGAACTGAACACTGAAGCTTTCTTT.

The chain recombines TRBV11-1 with TRBJ1-4; D call uncertain. CDR3 length: 14 residues. The ends were cut back, 4 bases at V and 7 bases at J, with 13 bases in the middle. Germline V CDR1 and CDR2: SGHAT, FQDESV (reference sequence). DNA of the CDR3: TGTGCCAGCAGCTCCGGTCGCGGCGGTGAAAAACTGTTTTTT. Translated: CASSSGRGGEKLFF.

This clonotype was observed a handful of times. The chain has TRBV7-9 and TRBJ1-4, with 7 bases aligning to TRBD1. This CDR3 comprises 12 residues. Per the germline V gene, CDR1 is SEHNR and CDR2 is FQNEAQ (reference sequence). V lost 4 bases and J lost 12; bases outside the gene matches: 5. CDR3 residues: CASSYDREELFF. The CDR3 coding sequence is TGTGCCAGCAGCTACGACAGGGAGGAACTGTTTTTT.

This clonotype was found a few times. V usage is TRBV29-1 and J usage is TRBJ2-1, with 9 bases fitting TRBD1. V shed 7 bases, J shed 8 bases, and the junction held 15 bases outside the gene matches. The CDR3 runs to 15 residues. Germline V gene data show CDR1 as SQVTM and CDR2 as ANQGSEA. The CDR3 is CSGEMGTGWGDEQFF. As DNA, the CDR3 is TGCAGCGGGGAAATGGGGACAGGGTGGGGCGATGAGCAGTTCTTC.

The table lists this clonotype with a few counts. This chain joins TRBV4-1 and TRBJ1-1; D uncertain. This CDR3 has 16 amino acids. The germline V gene encodes CDR1 MGHRA and CDR2 YSYEKL. The V and J ends lost 3 bases and 0 bases respectively, with 14 bases between them. CDR3: CASSHPGRPMNTEAFF. Here the CDR3 DNA reads TGCGCCAGCAGCCATCCTGGGCGCCCCATGAACACTGAAGCTTTCTTT.

The chain combines TRBV7-9 with TRBJ2-1; 7 bases agree with TRBD2. Germline loops: CDR1 SEHNR, CDR2 FQNEAQ (reference sequence). The J segment lost 6 bases and the V segment lost 2 bases, leaving 10 bases of the junction unmatched. The CDR3 has 16 amino acids. The CDR3 region has the DNA TGTGCCAGCAGCTTACCCGGACTAGAGGTGGGCAATGAGCAGTTCTTC. This codes for CASSLPGLEVGNEQFF.

The V gene is TRBV6-8, the J gene TRBJ2-7; unclear D gene. V shed 0 bases and J shed 3 bases, with 9 bases lying between them. Germline-derived CDR1 and CDR2 are MNHGY and SAAAGT. This CDR3 is built from 14 residues. This chain's CDR3 is CASSYSNSHYEQYV. The CDR3 DNA sequence: TGTGCCAGCAGTTACTCGAACAGTCACTACGAGCAGTACGTC.

CDR3 sequence: CASSEAGEAFF. The DNA of the CDR3 is TGTGCCAGCAGTGAAGCGGGTGAAGCTTTCTTT. V and J are TRBV2 and TRBJ1-1, with D hard to call. The ends were cut back, 0 bases at V and 7 bases at J, with 3 bases in the middle. Germline V gene lookup returns CDR1 SNHLY and CDR2 FYNNEI. The CDR3 has 11 amino acids.

The V call is TRBV7-3, the J call TRBJ1-2; 11 bases are shared with TRBD1. Germline CDR1 and CDR2: SGHTA and FQGTGA. Trimming took 5 bases from V and 2 from J; bases not matched to a gene: 13. This CDR3 comprises 18 residues. The CDR3 nucleotides read TGTGCCAGCAGCCCCCGCGTCTATGGGACAGGGGGGAACTATGGCTACACCTTC. This encodes CASSPRVYGTGGNYGYTF. Drawing the rest from reference TRBV7-3 and TRBJ1-2, the complete variable domain is GAGVSQTPSNKVTEKGKYVELRCDPISGHTALYWYRQSLGQGPEFLIYFQGTGAADDSGLPNDRFFAVRPEGSVSTLKIQRTERGDSAVYLCASSPRVYGTGGNYGYTFGSGTRLTVV.

The CDR3 spells CSAPAWDEPNTEAFF. The CDR3 nucleotides are TGCAGTGCTCCAGCGTGGGACGAGCCGAACACTGAAGCTTTCTTT. The chain employs TRBV20-1 and TRBJ1-1, with a possible D match to TRBD1 (5 bases). Germline V lookup: CDR1 DFQATT, CDR2 SNEGSKA (reference sequence). The CDR3 length is 15 residues. The V end was cut by 5 bases, the J end by 1 base, with 17 bases between.

Worth noting for this clonotype: A much larger clonotype is one base distant, so this may be a read error. This sequence joins TRBV9 and TRBJ2-3; D is undetermined. V was clipped by 0 bases and J by 2 bases, with 1 base between them. The CDR3 extends over 12 amino acids. Germline-derived CDR1 and CDR2 are SGDLS and YYNGEE. The CDR3 loop is CASSVVTDTQYF. In DNA form, the CDR3 reads TGTGCCAGCAGCGTAGTCACAGATACGCAGTATTTT.

This clonotype was detected a few times. The chain links TRBV6-1 to TRBJ1-5; TRBD1 aligns across 9 bases. Trimming cost V 6 bases and J 5 bases; bases outside gene matches: 17. The germline gives CDR1 MNHNS, CDR2 SASEGT. CDR3 length: 18 residues. The CDR3 nucleotides are TGTGCCAGCAGCACCCGGGACAGGGAAATTAATTTATATCAGCCCCAGCATTTT. Its protein product is CASSTRDREINLYQPQHF.

This rearrangement joins TRBV6-1 to TRBJ2-7, with TRBD2 as a possible D gene (5 bases). The CDR3 consists of 15 residues. Looked up from germline, CDR1 is MNHNS and CDR2 is SASEGT. Trimming cost V 2 bases and J 0 bases, with 11 bases left between them. DNA of the CDR3: TGTGCCAGCAGTGAAAGGACGGGATACTCCTACGAGCAGTACGTC. Its translation is CASSERTGYSYEQYV.

V usage is TRBV5-1 and J usage is TRBJ2-7, with 9 bases identical to TRBD2. CDR3 length: 14 residues. The V gene's germline CDR1 is SGHRS and CDR2 YFSETQ. The J segment lost 6 bases and the V segment lost 2 bases, leaving 6 bases of the junction unmatched. In DNA form, the CDR3 reads TGCGCCAGCAGCTTAGGCGGGGGGGCGCCCGAGCAGTACTTC. Its protein is CASSLGGGAPEQYF.

The chain joins TRBV7-8 to TRBJ2-1; 7 bases align to TRBD1. This CDR3 is built from 16 residues. The V and J ends lost 6 bases and 4 bases, in that order; junction bases with no gene match: 12. Germline CDR1 reads SGHVS; CDR2 reads FQNEAQ. CDR3 bases: TGTGCCAGCAGATACACACCGGGACAGAATTACAATGAGCAGTTCTTC. Translation gives CASRYTPGQNYNEQFF.

The rearrangement links TRBV7-9 to TRBJ2-1; 9 positions match TRBD2. Per germline, CDR1 SEHNR and CDR2 FQNEAQ (reference sequence). J gave up 4 bases and V 5 bases, and 6 bases lay outside the gene matches. This CDR3 spans 15 amino acids. This CDR3 reads CASSPSLAGYNEQFF. CDR3 coding DNA: TGTGCCAGCAGCCCCAGTCTAGCGGGATACAATGAGCAGTTCTTC.